One and the same sample provided the 20 T cell receptor beta chains below, sequenced in a study of CD8+ T cells in alopecia areata. TCR sequencing used cDNA made by reverse transcription of extracted RNA. Clones were read by immunoSEQ multiplex PCR, and TCRdb kept only the in-frame ones, dropping some. There are fewer than 40,000 clones in the sample; approximately 52% occur only once, and almost 40% lies in the top ten. The specimen sequenced was NKG2D-high CD8+ T cells sorted from blood. Receptors were obtained from a human donor with alopecia areata.

The rearrangement joins TRBV27 to TRBJ2-5; the match to TRBD1 covers 11 bases. The germline gives CDR1 MNHEY, CDR2 SMNVEV (reference sequence). This CDR3 has 15 residues. The V and J ends lost 5 bases and 4 bases, in that order; junction bases with no gene match: 6. This chain's CDR3 is CASSIGQGARETQYF. In DNA, the CDR3 is TGTGCCAGCAGTATCGGACAGGGGGCGCGAGAGACCCAGTACTTC.

The chain has TRBV7-9 and TRBJ2-5, with 9 positions matching TRBD1. The J call may be in error: the DNA end matches TRBJ2-7 better. Germline CDR1 SEHNR, CDR2 FQNEAQ (reference sequence). This CDR3 region has 15 residues. CDR3 sequence: CASSAQGAVPYEQYF. In DNA form, the CDR3 reads TGTGCCAGCAGCGCACAGGGGGCGGTCCCCTACGAGCAGTACTTC.

The V call is TRBV30, the J call TRBJ2-2, with 7 bases lining up with TRBD1. V was clipped by 6 bases and J by 4 bases; unmatched bases: 5. The CDR3 is made up of 13 amino acids. CDR1 GTSNPN and CDR2 SVGIG come from the germline V gene (reference sequence). Here the CDR3 DNA reads TGTGCCTGTGACAGGGACGCCACCGGGGAGCTGTTTTTT. Translating it yields CACDRDATGELFF.

This clone was observed a few times. The V and J genes are TRBV7-9 and TRBJ2-2; 11 bases are shared with TRBD2. This CDR3 has 15 amino acids. The trim removed 4 bases at V and 9 bases at J, leaving 7 bases unmatched. CDR1 is SEHNR and CDR2 is FQNEAQ in the germline V gene (reference sequence). The CDR3 is CASSSQTSGGRELFF. CDR3 coding DNA: TGTGCCAGCAGCTCCCAAACTAGCGGGGGCAGGGAGCTGTTTTTT.

The sample holds a few counts of this clone. V is TRBV29-1 and J is TRBJ2-2; 7 bases fit TRBD1. The CDR3 loop spans 15 amino acids. With 3 bases clipped from V and 4 bases from J, the junction kept 8 bases outside the gene matches. CDR1 is SQVTM and CDR2 is ANQGSEA in the germline V gene. The CDR3 region has the DNA TGCAGCGTTGAGCCGACAGGGTCGAGCACCGGGGAGCTGTTTTTT. It yields the protein CSVEPTGSSTGELFF.

The chain is built from TRBV19 and TRBJ2-3, with D perhaps matching TRBD2 (5 bases). The CDR3 consists of 12 residues. Per the germline V gene, CDR1 is LNHDA and CDR2 is SQIVND (reference sequence). V lost 6 bases and J 6 bases, leaving 10 bases between the germline ends. CDR3: CASSPRGDTQYF. DNA of the CDR3: TGTGCCAGTAGCCCACGCGGGGATACGCAGTATTTT.

CDR3 residues: CASSPRQGKNIQYF. As DNA, the CDR3 is TGTGCCAGCAGCCCACGACAGGGGAAAAACATTCAGTACTTC. The J gene is TRBJ2-4, the V gene TRBV7-8, with 8 bases aligning to TRBD1. The germline CDR1 and CDR2 sequences are SGHVS and FQNEAQ. The trim removed 5 bases at V and 4 bases at J, leaving 4 bases unmatched. This CDR3 has 14 residues.

The chain combines TRBV29-1 with TRBJ2-6; D remains unclear. The germline V and J ends were trimmed by 0 bases and 1 base, with 7 bases remaining between them. The CDR3 contains 15 residues. Germline assignment: CDR1 SQVTM and CDR2 ANQGSEA. As DNA, the CDR3 is TGCAGCGTTGAAGATTGGGAATCTGGGGCCAACGTCCTGACTTTC. It encodes CSVEDWESGANVLTF.

This clone was counted once. The chain uses TRBV6-5 and TRBJ2-4, with D tentatively TRBD2 (7 bases). The V end was cut by 0 bases, the J end by 6 bases, with 12 bases between. CDR3 length equals 15 residues. Germline V CDR1 and CDR2: MNHEY, SVGAGI. The CDR3 DNA reads TGTGCCAGCAGTTACTCGGGGGGGGCGCTAAACATTCAGTACTTC. Translated, it gives CASSYSGGALNIQYF.

The J gene is TRBJ1-1, the V gene TRBV27; D remains unclear. The V gene lost 6 bases and the J gene lost 0 bases, with 14 bases spanning the gap. Germline CDR1 reads MNHEY; CDR2 reads SMNVEV (reference sequence). The CDR3 totals 15 residues. Here the CDR3 reads CASRSTDVMNTEAFF. The CDR3 coding sequence is TGTGCCAGCAGATCGACCGATGTCATGAACACTGAAGCTTTCTTT.

In regard to this clone: Other DNA sequences in this sample translate to the same CDR3. This rearrangement joins TRBV5-6 to TRBJ2-7; D perhaps matches TRBD2 (6 bases). Trimming cost V 0 bases and J 6 bases, with 10 bases left between them. CDR3 length: 13 residues. CDR1 and CDR2 from the germline V gene are SGHDT and YYEEEE. CDR3 residues: CASSLGPGGEQYF. Here the CDR3 DNA reads TGTGCCAGCAGCTTGGGCCCCGGGGGCGAGCAGTACTTC.

This clone is a singleton in its sample. The rearrangement uses TRBV6-5 and TRBJ2-1; D ambiguous. The length of the CDR3 is 13 residues. The ends were cut back, 5 bases at V and 4 bases at J, with 9 bases in the middle. Germline lookup yields CDR1 MNHEY and CDR2 SVGAGI. The CDR3 protein is CASSPLGYNEQFF. The CDR3 DNA reads TGTGCCAGCAGTCCGCTTGGGTACAATGAGCAGTTCTTC.

The count of this clone is one. The DNA for the CDR3 is TGTGCCAGCAGCTTAGCGCTGAGACTATACTACAATGAGCAGTTCTTC. Residues: CASSLALRLYYNEQFF. The gene calls are TRBV7-2 and TRBJ2-1; D perhaps matches TRBD2 (5 bases). Germline V gene data show CDR1 as SGHTA and CDR2 as FQGNSA. With 0 bases removed from V and 3 bases from J, the gap between germline ends came to 12 bases. This CDR3 is 16 amino acids long.

This clone was counted only a few times. V is TRBV28 and J is TRBJ2-1; 11 nucleotides agree with TRBD2. The CDR3 runs 15 residues. Germline V gives CDR1 MDHEN, CDR2 SYDVKM. The junction had 10 bases not matched to a gene; V was cut back by 7 bases and J by 8 bases. The CDR3 nucleotides are TGTGCCAGCAAACCGCTAGCGGGAGGTTACGATGAGCAGTTCTTC. It specifies CASKPLAGGYDEQFF. The whole variable domain, remainder taken from reference TRBV28 and TRBJ2-1, is DVKVTQSSRYLVKRTGEKVFLECVQDMDHENMFWYRQDPGLGLRLIYFSYDVKMKEKGDIPEGYSVSREKKERFSLILESASTNQTSMYLCASKPLAGGYDEQFFGPGTRLTVL.

The gene calls are TRBV10-3 and TRBJ2-1; D unresolved. V lost 4 bases to trimming and J lost 5 bases, with 9 bases between them. The CDR3 contains 13 residues. Germline CDR1 is ENHRY and CDR2 is SYGVKD. The CDR3 loop is CAISGPNNNEQFF. CDR3 DNA sequence: TGTGCCATCAGTGGACCCAACAACAATGAGCAGTTCTTC.

The J gene is TRBJ1-5, the V gene TRBV11-2; D is uncertain. V shed 1 base and J shed 5 bases, with 6 bases lying between them. CDR3 size: 13 residues. The germline CDR1 and CDR2 sequences are SGHAT and FQNNGV. CDR3 sequence reads: CASSLVGYQPQHF. As DNA, the CDR3 is TGTGCCAGCAGCTTAGTTGGGTATCAGCCCCAGCATTTT.

The chain uses TRBV6-5 and TRBJ2-7, with no clear D. The V and J ends lost 11 bases and 0 bases respectively, with 14 bases between them. The CDR3 sequence is 13 residues long. The germline gives CDR1 MNHEY, CDR2 SVGAGI. In nucleotides, the CDR3 is TGTGCCTCCCGGGCCCCAGGCTCCTACGAGCAGTACTTC. It yields the protein CASRAPGSYEQYF.

This clone was seen only once. CDR3 protein: CASSISSGRVSGNEQFF. DNA of the CDR3: TGTGCCAGTAGTATTAGTAGCGGGAGGGTGTCGGGCAATGAGCAGTTCTTC. The gene calls are TRBV19 and TRBJ2-1; 11 nucleotides agree with TRBD2. The CDR3 runs 17 residues. The junction had 10 bases not matched to a gene; V was cut back by 3 bases and J by 6 bases. Germline lookup yields CDR1 LNHDA and CDR2 SQIVND (reference sequence).

The CDR3 DNA follows: TGTGCCACCAGCAGAGATGAGACCACATCGAACACTGAAGCTTTCTTT. This codes for CATSRDETTSNTEAFF. This chain uses TRBV15 with TRBJ1-1; D is unresolved. This CDR3 has 16 residues. The germline V gene encodes CDR1 LNHNV and CDR2 YYDKDF (reference sequence). The ends were cut back, 0 bases at V and 1 base at J, with 12 bases in the middle.

This clone was counted once. The chain's CDR3 is CSASTGDEQYF. The CDR3 DNA sequence: TGCAGTGCTAGTACCGGGGACGAGCAGTACTTC. The rearrangement joins TRBV20-1 to TRBJ2-7, with TRBD2 as a possible D gene (5 bases). CDR1 is DFQATT, CDR2 SNEGSKA, per germline (reference sequence). The CDR3 has 11 residues. V lost 3 bases to trimming and J lost 5 bases, with 8 bases between them.